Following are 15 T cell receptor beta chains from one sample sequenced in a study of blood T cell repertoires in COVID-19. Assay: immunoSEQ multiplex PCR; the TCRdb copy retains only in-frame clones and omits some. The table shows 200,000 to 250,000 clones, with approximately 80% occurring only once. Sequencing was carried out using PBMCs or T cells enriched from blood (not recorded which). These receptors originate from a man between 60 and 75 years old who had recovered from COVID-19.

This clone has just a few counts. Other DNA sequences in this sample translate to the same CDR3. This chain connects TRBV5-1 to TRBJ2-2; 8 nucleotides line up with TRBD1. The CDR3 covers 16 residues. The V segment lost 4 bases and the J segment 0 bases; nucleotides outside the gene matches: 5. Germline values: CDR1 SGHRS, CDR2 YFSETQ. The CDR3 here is CASSPRTGSNTGELFF. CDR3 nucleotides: TGCGCCAGCAGCCCAAGGACAGGGTCGAACACCGGGGAGCTGTTTTTT.

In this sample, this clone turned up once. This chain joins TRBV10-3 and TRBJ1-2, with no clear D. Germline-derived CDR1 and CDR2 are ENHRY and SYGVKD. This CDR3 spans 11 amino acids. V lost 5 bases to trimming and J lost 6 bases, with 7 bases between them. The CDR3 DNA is TGTGCCATCAGTAACATGGATGGCTACACCTTC. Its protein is CAISNMDGYTF.

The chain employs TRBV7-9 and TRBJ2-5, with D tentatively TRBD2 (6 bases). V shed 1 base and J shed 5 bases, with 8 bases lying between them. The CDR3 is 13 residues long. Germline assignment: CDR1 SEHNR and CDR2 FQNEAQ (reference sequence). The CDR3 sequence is CASSLDGGETQYF. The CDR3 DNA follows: TGTGCCAGCAGCTTAGATGGGGGGGAGACCCAGTACTTC. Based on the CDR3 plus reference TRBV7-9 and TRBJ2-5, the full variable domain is DTGVSQNPRHKITKRGQNVTFRCDPISEHNRLYWYRQTLGQGPEFLTYFQNEAQLEKSRLLSDRFSAERPKGSFSTLEIQRTEQGDSAMYLCASSLDGGETQYFGPGTRLLVL.

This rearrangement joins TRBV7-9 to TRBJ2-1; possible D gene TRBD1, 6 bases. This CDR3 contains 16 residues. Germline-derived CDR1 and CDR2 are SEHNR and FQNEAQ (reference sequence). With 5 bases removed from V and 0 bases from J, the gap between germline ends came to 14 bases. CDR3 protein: CASSVGQPHSYNEQFF. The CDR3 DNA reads TGTGCCAGCAGCGTCGGACAGCCTCACTCCTACAATGAGCAGTTCTTC.

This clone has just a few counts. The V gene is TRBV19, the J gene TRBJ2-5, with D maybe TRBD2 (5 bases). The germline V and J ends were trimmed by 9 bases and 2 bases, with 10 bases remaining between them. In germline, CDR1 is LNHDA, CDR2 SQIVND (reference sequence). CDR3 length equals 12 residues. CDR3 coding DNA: TGTGCCAGCGGGGTGGGGCAAGAGACCCAGTACTTC. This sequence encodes CASGVGQETQYF.

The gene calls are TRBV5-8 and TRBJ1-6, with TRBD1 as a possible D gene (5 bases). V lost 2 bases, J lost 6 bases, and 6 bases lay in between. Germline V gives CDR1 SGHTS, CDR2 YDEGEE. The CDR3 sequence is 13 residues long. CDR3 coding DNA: TGTGCCAGCAGCTTCAGGGCTAATTCACCCCTCCACTTT. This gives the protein CASSFRANSPLHF.

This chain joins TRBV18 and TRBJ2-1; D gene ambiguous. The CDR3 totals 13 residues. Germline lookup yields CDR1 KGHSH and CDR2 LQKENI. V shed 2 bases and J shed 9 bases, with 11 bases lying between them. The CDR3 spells CASSPAGLGEQFF. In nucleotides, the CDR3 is TGTGCCAGCTCACCAGCTGGGCTGGGTGAGCAGTTCTTC.

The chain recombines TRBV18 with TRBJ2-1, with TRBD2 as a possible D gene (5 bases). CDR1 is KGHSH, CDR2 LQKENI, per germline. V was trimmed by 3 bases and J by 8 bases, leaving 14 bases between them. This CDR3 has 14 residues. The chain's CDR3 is CASSPSWGSDEQFF. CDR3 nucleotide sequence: TGTGCCAGCTCACCCTCTTGGGGTAGCGATGAGCAGTTCTTC.

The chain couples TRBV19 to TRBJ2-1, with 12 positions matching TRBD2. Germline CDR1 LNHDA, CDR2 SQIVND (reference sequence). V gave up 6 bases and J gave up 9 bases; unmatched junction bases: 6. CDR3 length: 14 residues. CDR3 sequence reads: CASRRTSGAAEQFF. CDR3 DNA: TGTGCCAGTAGGAGGACTAGCGGGGCGGCTGAGCAGTTCTTC.

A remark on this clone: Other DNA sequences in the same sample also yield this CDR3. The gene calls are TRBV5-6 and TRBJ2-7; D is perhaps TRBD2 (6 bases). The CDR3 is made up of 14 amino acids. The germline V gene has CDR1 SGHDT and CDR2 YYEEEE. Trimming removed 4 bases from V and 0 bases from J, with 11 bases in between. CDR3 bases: TGTGCCAGCAGCGGGGGGACGGTCTCCTACGAGCAGTACTTC. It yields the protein CASSGGTVSYEQYF.

The CDR3 region is CASSLARDNYGYTF. For the CDR3, the DNA is TGTGCCAGCAGCTTAGCCCGGGATAACTATGGCTACACCTTC. The V call is TRBV7-2, the J call TRBJ1-2; D remains unclear. Germline V gene sequence: CDR1 SGHTA, CDR2 FQGNSA. Trimming took off 0 bases at V and 1 base at J, with 6 bases between the two ends. CDR3 size: 14 residues.

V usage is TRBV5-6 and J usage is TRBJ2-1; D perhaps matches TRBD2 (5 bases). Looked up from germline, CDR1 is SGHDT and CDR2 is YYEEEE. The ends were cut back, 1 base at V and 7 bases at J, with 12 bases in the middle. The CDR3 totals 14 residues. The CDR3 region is CASSLLLAGNEQFF. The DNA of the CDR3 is TGTGCCAGCAGCTTGCTGCTAGCTGGGAATGAGCAGTTCTTC.

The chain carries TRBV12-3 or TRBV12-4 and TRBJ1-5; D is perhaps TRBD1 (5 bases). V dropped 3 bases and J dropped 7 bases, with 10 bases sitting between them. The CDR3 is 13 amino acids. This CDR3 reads CASSLAGNQPQHF. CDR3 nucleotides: TGTGCCAGCAGTTTGGCAGGGAACCAGCCCCAGCATTTT.

CDR3 sequence (DNA): TGTGCCAGCAGCAGTGGACTAGCGGGGAAAGGAGAGCAGTTCTTC. This codes for CASSSGLAGKGEQFF. This chain uses TRBV14 with TRBJ2-1, with TRBD2 matching 12 bases. There are 15 residues in the CDR3. In germline, CDR1 is SGHDN, CDR2 FVKESK. J gave up 10 bases and V 5 bases, and 9 bases lay outside the gene matches.

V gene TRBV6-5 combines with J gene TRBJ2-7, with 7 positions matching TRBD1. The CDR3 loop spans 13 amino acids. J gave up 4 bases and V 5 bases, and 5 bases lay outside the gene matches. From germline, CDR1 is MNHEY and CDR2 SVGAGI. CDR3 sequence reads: CASSKGQRYEQYF. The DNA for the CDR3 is TGTGCCAGCAGTAAGGGACAGCGTTACGAGCAGTACTTC.